These 9 T cell receptor beta chains were all obtained from the same sample, sequenced in a study of OX40 agonist ivuxolimab in advanced cancers. The receptor library was made with the immunoSEQ multiplex PCR assay. The table comes from immuneACCESS by way of TCRdb, which keeps in-frame sequences with V and J called. Part of the clones is missing from these tables; in studies checked, under half for an unresolved V gene and the rest for unknown reasons. Here the sample has fewer than 90,000 clones; roughly 87% occur a single time. Together, the top ten hold approximately 1.4% of the sample. The starting material was CD4+ or CD8+ T cells sorted from blood, obtained in a trial of the OX40 agonist ivuxolimab. The receptors were sampled from an adult with an advanced solid tumor such as melanoma, head and neck, liver or kidney cancer.

The chain is built from TRBV6-6 and TRBJ1-5, with D possibly being TRBD1 (5 bases). This CDR3 has 11 amino acids. V was clipped by 8 bases and J by 12 bases, with 14 bases between them. Germline assignment: CDR1 MNHNY and CDR2 SVGAGI (reference sequence). CDR3 protein: CASDEGPIQHF. Written as DNA, the CDR3 is TGTGCCAGCGACGAGGGGCCGATCCAGCATTTT.

The J gene is TRBJ1-1, the V gene TRBV6-1; TRBD1 matches 10 bases. The CDR3 length is 13 residues. CDR1 is MNHNS and CDR2 is SASEGT in the germline V gene. J lost 6 bases, V lost 9 bases, and 7 bases had no gene match. In DNA, the CDR3 is TGTGCCAGTCAAGACAGGGGGCTTTCTGAAGCTTTCTTT. The encoded protein is CASQDRGLSEAFF.

The chain combines TRBV4-1 with TRBJ2-6, with D hard to call. The CDR3 is 15 amino acids. V was pared by 1 base and J by 3 bases, with 7 bases between. Germline-derived CDR1 and CDR2 are MGHRA and YSYEKL. The CDR3 reads CASSQARGGANVLTF. As DNA, the CDR3 is TGCGCCAGCAGCCAAGCACGCGGTGGGGCCAACGTCCTGACTTTC.

The V gene is TRBV19, the J gene TRBJ2-5, with TRBD1 matching 9 bases. Losses at the gene ends were 10 bases for V and 7 bases for J; bases not matched to a gene: 19. CDR3 length equals 16 residues. In germline, CDR1 is LNHDA, CDR2 SQIVND (reference sequence). CDR3 sequence (DNA): TGTGCCACCGGGGAGGGAGGGACAGGGCTTTATGGGACCCAGTACTTC. Protein: CATGEGGTGLYGTQYF.

The chain uses TRBV5-4 and TRBJ2-7; tentatively, D is TRBD1 (6 bases). V was clipped by 4 bases and J by 6 bases, with 17 bases between them. The CDR3 consists of 14 residues. Germline lookup yields CDR1 SGHNT and CDR2 YYREEE (reference sequence). The DNA for the CDR3 is TGTGCCAGCAGCCCAAGTGCAGGGGAAATCGAGCAGTACTTC. Translated: CASSPSAGEIEQYF.

This rearrangement joins TRBV10-2 to TRBJ2-2; D gene ambiguous. The V and J ends lost 7 bases and 3 bases respectively, with 12 bases between them. CDR3 length equals 14 residues. Germline CDR1 and CDR2: WSHSY and SAAADI. CDR3 nucleotides: TGCGCCAGCATCTTTGTCTCTCACACCGGGGAGCTGTTTTTT. Its protein product is CASIFVSHTGELFF.

The genes are TRBV5-1 and TRBJ1-2; 8 bases are shared with TRBD1. The germline gives CDR1 SGHRS, CDR2 YFSETQ. The CDR3 length is 13 residues. V lost 4 bases, J lost 5 bases, and 4 bases stayed unmatched. The CDR3 DNA reads as TGCGCCAGCAGCACGGGACAGGCTTATGGCTACACCTTC. Residues: CASSTGQAYGYTF.

This chain links TRBV29-1 with TRBJ2-7; the D gene could be TRBD1 or TRBD2 (5 bases each). From germline, CDR1 is SQVTM and CDR2 ANQGSEA. The CDR3 consists of 13 residues. V gave up 7 bases and J gave up 9 bases, with 22 bases separating them. Here the CDR3 DNA reads TGCAGCGCTTCACCCGGGACGGCCTCCGGGCAGTACTTC. This gives the protein CSASPGTASGQYF.

The chain uses TRBV5-4 and TRBJ2-6; no clear D. V was shortened by 3 bases and J by 0 bases, with 4 bases between the two germline ends. CDR1 and CDR2 from the germline V gene are SGHNT and YYREEE (reference sequence). The CDR3 extends over 14 amino acids. The chain's CDR3 is CASSSYSGANVLTF. Written as DNA, the CDR3 is TGTGCCAGCAGCTCTTACTCTGGGGCCAACGTCCTGACTTTC.